The 17 T cell receptor beta chains presented below share a single source sample, sequenced in a study of cytomegalovirus exposure and HLA in healthy donors. Generated by immunoSEQ multiplex PCR, the TCRdb table keeps only in-frame clones and is missing some. The sample shows 90,000 to 110,000 clones, roughly 86% of them seen only once. Sequenced material: PBMCs. The receptors were gathered from a woman between 18 and 30 years old in good health and CMV-seronegative.

The chain links TRBV7-2 to TRBJ2-3; 7 bases line up with TRBD2. Per germline, CDR1 SGHTA and CDR2 FQGNSA. This CDR3 region has 13 residues. Trimming took 5 bases from V and 6 from J; bases not matched to a gene: 5. The CDR3: CASSPTSIDTQYF. The DNA of the CDR3 is TGTGCCAGCAGCCCGACTAGCATCGATACGCAGTATTTT.

V and J are TRBV5-4 and TRBJ2-1; TRBD1 is a possible D gene (6 bases). Trimming removed 0 bases from V and 0 bases from J, with 19 bases in between. This CDR3 has 19 amino acids. Germline CDR1 SGHNT, CDR2 YYREEE (reference sequence). CDR3 in DNA: TGTGCCAGCAGCTTGGCCATTTTACAGGGTTCAAGCTCCTACAATGAGCAGTTCTTC. Translating it yields CASSLAILQGSSSYNEQFF. Full variable domain (rest looked up from reference TRBV5-4 and TRBJ2-1): ETGVTQSPTHLIKTRGQQVTLRCSSQSGHNTVSWYQQALGQGPQFIFQYYREEENGRGNFPPRFSGLQFPNYSSELNVNALELDDSALYLCASSLAILQGSSSYNEQFFGPGTRLTVL.

The genes are TRBV27 and TRBJ2-1; TRBD1 agrees at 9 bases. There are 15 residues in the CDR3. The germline V gene has CDR1 MNHEY and CDR2 SMNVEV (reference sequence). V lost 8 bases, J lost 3 bases, and 8 bases stayed unmatched. The CDR3 bases are TGTGCCAGCCGACAGGGGGTCCTATACTACAATGAGCAGTTCTTC. The encoded protein is CASRQGVLYYNEQFF.

The chain uses TRBV7-2 and TRBJ2-7; D unclear. There are 13 residues in the CDR3. V was pared by 2 bases and J by 7 bases, with 12 bases between. The germline CDR1 and CDR2 sequences are SGHTA and FQGNSA. CDR3 loop: CASSLNPTYEQYF. The CDR3 DNA sequence: TGTGCCAGCAGCTTAAATCCGACTTATGAGCAGTACTTC.

The rearrangement joins TRBV5-4 to TRBJ1-2; no clear D gene. V dropped 0 bases and J dropped 4 bases, with 19 bases sitting between them. Germline V lookup: CDR1 SGHNT, CDR2 YYREEE (reference sequence). This CDR3 comprises 17 residues. The CDR3 nucleotides are TGTGCCAGCAGCTTGGATGCGGGAGCGCCGACCCCCTATGGCTACACCTTC. As protein: CASSLDAGAPTPYGYTF.

This chain links TRBV7-2 with TRBJ1-1; TRBD1 might be the D (6 bases). The CDR3 contains 16 residues. The germline CDR1 and CDR2 sequences are SGHTA and FQGNSA. V shed 1 base and J shed 3 bases, with 15 bases lying between them. Here the CDR3 DNA reads TGTGCCAGCAGCTTAGGCCCCAGGGGTGGTTACACTGAAGCTTTCTTT. Encoded protein: CASSLGPRGGYTEAFF.

The CDR3 region has the DNA TGTGCCAGCAGCCGCGAGCGGGACGACAATGAGCAGTTCTTC. Amino acids: CASSRERDDNEQFF. The chain links TRBV7-2 to TRBJ2-1, with 7 bases lining up with TRBD2. Trimming at V came to 5 bases and at J to 5 bases, leaving 6 bases not matched to a gene. This CDR3 has 14 amino acids. Per the germline V gene, CDR1 is SGHTA and CDR2 is FQGNSA.

The chain uses TRBV4-3 and TRBJ1-5; 9 bases map to TRBD1. Germline V CDR1 and CDR2: LGHNA, YSLEER. V shed 2 bases and J 5 bases; nucleotides not matched to a gene: 7. CDR3 length equals 16 residues. The CDR3 region is CASSQSWGTGYQPQHF. The CDR3, as DNA: TGCGCCAGCAGCCAATCCTGGGGGACAGGGTATCAGCCCCAGCATTTT.

This rearrangement joins TRBV9 to TRBJ1-1; 11 bases line up with TRBD1. Germline V gene data show CDR1 as SGDLS and CDR2 as YYNGEE. Trimming removed 4 bases from V and 4 bases from J; junction bases left unmatched: 9. This CDR3 has 16 amino acids. The CDR3 here is CASSIAGQGGGTEAFF. As DNA, the CDR3 is TGTGCCAGCAGCATAGCGGGACAGGGGGGTGGCACTGAAGCTTTCTTT.

This clone has a single count. The rearrangement links TRBV7-2 to TRBJ1-6; D might be TRBD1 (6 bases). This CDR3 region has 16 residues. Germline V gives CDR1 SGHTA, CDR2 FQGNSA. The V end lost 1 base, the J end lost 4 bases, and 11 bases lay between the germline ends. CDR3 DNA: TGTGCCAGCAGCTTAGGGATGGGGGCGTATAATTCACCCCTCCACTTT. It specifies CASSLGMGAYNSPLHF. The whole variable domain, remainder taken from reference TRBV7-2 and TRBJ1-6, is GAGVSQSPSNKVTEKGKDVELRCDPISGHTALYWYRQSLGQGLEFLIYFQGNSAPDKSGLPSDRFSAERTGGSVSTLTIQRTQQEDSAVYLCASSLGMGAYNSPLHFGNGTRLTVT.

The V gene is TRBV28, the J gene TRBJ2-5, with 8 nucleotides matching TRBD2. The CDR3 is made up of 16 amino acids. With V trimmed by 8 bases and J by 1 base, 12 bases remained unmatched. CDR1 and CDR2 (germline): MDHEN, SYDVKM. The CDR3 DNA reads TGTGCCAGCCGAGTCGCGGGGGGAGGGGGCCAAGAGACCCAGTACTTC. Its translation is CASRVAGGGGQETQYF.

The chain recombines TRBV21-1 with TRBJ1-1; the table's D gene call, TRBD1, was not cross checked with the DNA. TRBV21-1 is a pseudogene locus. The CDR3 loop spans 15 amino acids. The CDR3: CASSRTGGFTAEAFF. CDR3 DNA: TGTGCCAGCAGCAGAACAGGGGGTTTCACAGCGGAAGCTTTCTTT.

This sequence joins TRBV7-8 and TRBJ2-7; D is possibly TRBD1 (7 bases). Germline V gene sequence: CDR1 SGHVS, CDR2 FQNEAQ. Trimming left V 3 bases short and J 3 bases short, with 12 bases between. This CDR3 comprises 14 residues. The CDR3 region is CASSFGGGGYEQYF. CDR3 in DNA: TGTGCCAGCAGCTTTGGAGGGGGCGGCTACGAGCAGTACTTC.

This chain connects TRBV7-2 to TRBJ2-3, with TRBD2 matching 12 bases. With 5 bases clipped from V and 0 bases from J, the junction kept 9 bases outside the gene matches. Germline values: CDR1 SGHTA, CDR2 FQGNSA. The CDR3 runs to 18 residues. In DNA, the CDR3 is TGTGCCAGCAGCCGCCCGAACGGGACTAGCGGGAGCACAGATACGCAGTATTTT. Protein sequence: CASSRPNGTSGSTDTQYF.

This chain joins TRBV30 and TRBJ2-5, with 11 bases lining up with TRBD1. Germline CDR1 reads GTSNPN; CDR2 reads SVGIG (reference sequence). This CDR3 region has 16 residues. J lost 5 bases, V lost 0 bases, and 8 bases had no gene match. This chain's CDR3 is CAWSVPGTGGKETQYF. The CDR3 region has the DNA TGTGCCTGGAGTGTACCTGGGACAGGGGGGAAGGAGACCCAGTACTTC.

The chain employs TRBV28 and TRBJ2-7; weak D call: TRBD1 (5 bases). Germline assignment: CDR1 MDHEN and CDR2 SYDVKM. Trimming pared 7 bases from V and 1 base from J, leaving 11 bases between. This CDR3 region has 13 residues. CDR3 DNA sequence: TGTGCCAGCAATGGGGCATTGTCCTACGAGCAGTACTTC. This sequence encodes CASNGALSYEQYF. Full variable domain (remainder filled in from reference TRBV28 and TRBJ2-7): DVKVTQSSRYLVKRTGEKVFLECVQDMDHENMFWYRQDPGLGLRLIYFSYDVKMKEKGDIPEGYSVSREKKERFSLILESASTNQTSMYLCASNGALSYEQYFGPGTRLTVT.

The chain carries TRBV9 and TRBJ2-5; 7 bases fit TRBD2. V dropped 4 bases and J dropped 2; count of bases not matched to a gene: 11. This CDR3 contains 16 residues. In germline, CDR1 is SGDLS, CDR2 YYNGEE. The CDR3 here is CASSLGSGDPQETQYF. The DNA for the CDR3 is TGTGCCAGCAGCCTAGGCAGCGGGGATCCTCAAGAGACCCAGTACTTC.